The 9 T cell receptor beta chains presented below share a single source sample, sequenced in a study of Ad26.COV2.S vaccination and SARS-CoV-2 variants. Treatment: some 20 received Ad26.COV2.S at low or high dose, single or two shots; 5 received placebo; per-sample allocation not given. Samples analyzed were those drawn on day 63 after the first vaccine or placebo injection. TCRdb keeps only in-frame clones here, not all; method: immunoSEQ multiplex PCR. Counted here are about 460,000 clones, around 89% occurring once; the ten biggest clones make up 1.5% to 2%. This material consisted of peripheral blood, taken in a trial of Ad26.COV2.S vaccine versus placebo. Receptor source: a person between 18 and 60 years old who received the Ad26.COV2.S COVID-19 vaccine or a placebo.

The chain recombines TRBV5-5 with TRBJ1-4, with D perhaps TRBD1 (6 bases). CDR3 length equals 15 residues. The V and J ends lost 4 bases and 8 bases respectively, with 18 bases between them. Germline V gives CDR1 SGHKS, CDR2 YYEKEE (reference sequence). CDR3 in amino acids: CASSGGARDHEKLFF. CDR3 DNA sequence: TGTGCCAGCAGCGGGGGGGCCAGGGACCACGAAAAACTGTTTTTT.

The rearrangement uses TRBV6-1 and TRBJ2-1; 7 nucleotides line up with TRBD1. The germline gives CDR1 MNHNS, CDR2 SASEGT. V dropped 4 bases and J dropped 3; count of bases not matched to a gene: 12. The CDR3 covers 17 residues. In DNA, the CDR3 is TGTGCCAGCAGTGTTGTAGGGGTAGGACAGGACTACAATGAGCAGTTCTTC. As protein: CASSVVGVGQDYNEQFF.

The rearrangement links TRBV4-1 to TRBJ2-3; D may be TRBD2 (6 bases). Germline CDR1 and CDR2: MGHRA and YSYEKL. V dropped 0 bases and J dropped 5 bases, with 18 bases sitting between them. This CDR3 is 17 amino acids long. CDR3 nucleotides: TGCGCCAGCAGCCAAGAGGGGATGGCGGGATTACAAGATACGCAGTATTTT. Protein: CASSQEGMAGLQDTQYF.

V usage is TRBV15 and J usage is TRBJ1-1, with D tentatively TRBD1 (5 bases). The CDR3 has 13 amino acids. V lost 4 bases and J lost 10, with 16 bases in between. CDR1 LNHNV and CDR2 YYDKDF come from the germline V gene (reference sequence). The DNA for the CDR3 is TGTGCCACCAGCAACTCAGGGCAAGTTGGAGCTTTCTTT. Protein: CATSNSGQVGAFF.

The gene calls are TRBV19 and TRBJ2-3, with 14 bases identical to TRBD2. CDR3 length equals 16 residues. V dropped 5 bases and J dropped 6; count of bases not matched to a gene: 7. The germline CDR1 and CDR2 sequences are LNHDA and SQIVND (reference sequence). As DNA, the CDR3 is TGTGCCAGTAGTTACGGACTAGCGGGGGGAGTCGATACGCAGTATTTT. Protein product: CASSYGLAGGVDTQYF.

The rearrangement uses TRBV28 and TRBJ1-1; D is perhaps TRBD1 (5 bases). In germline, CDR1 is MDHEN, CDR2 SYDVKM. The CDR3 is 15 residues long. The germline V and J ends were trimmed by 7 bases and 6 bases, with 21 bases remaining between them. CDR3 in amino acids: CASTTGGADLPEAFF. The CDR3 nucleotides read TGTGCCAGCACTACGGGAGGGGCGGATTTGCCTGAAGCTTTCTTT.

The chain employs TRBV7-2 and TRBJ2-2, with D tentatively TRBD1 (6 bases). CDR3 length: 15 amino acids. V lost 1 base, J lost 5 bases, and 11 bases lay in between. CDR1 SGHTA and CDR2 FQGNSA come from the germline V gene. CDR3 in amino acids: CASSLVGGRTGELFF. CDR3 coding DNA: TGTGCCAGCAGCTTAGTTGGGGGCAGGACCGGGGAGCTGTTTTTT.

The chain uses TRBV13 and TRBJ2-7; TRBD2 might be the D (5 bases). This CDR3 region has 15 residues. V was clipped by 2 bases and J by 2 bases, with 13 bases between them. CDR1 and CDR2 (germline): PRHDT, FYEKMQ (reference sequence). The DNA of the CDR3 is TGTGCCAGCAGCTTACCCGGGATCCATACCTACGAGCAGTACTTC. It codes for CASSLPGIHTYEQYF.

There are a few counts of this clone. J is TRBJ1-1 and V is TRBV18; no reliable D call. From germline, CDR1 is KGHSH and CDR2 LQKENI. The CDR3 runs 14 residues. V was trimmed by 3 bases and J by 0 bases, leaving 8 bases between them. The CDR3 DNA sequence: TGTGCCAGCTCACCCATCTTCATGAACACTGAAGCTTTCTTT. This encodes CASSPIFMNTEAFF. Looking up the rest from reference TRBV18 and TRBJ1-1 gives the full variable domain: NAGVMQNPRHLVRRRGQEARLRCSPMKGHSHVYWYRQLPEEGLKFMVYLQKENIIDESGMPKERFSAEFPKEGPSILRIQQVVRGDSAAYFCASSPIFMNTEAFFGQGTRLTVV.